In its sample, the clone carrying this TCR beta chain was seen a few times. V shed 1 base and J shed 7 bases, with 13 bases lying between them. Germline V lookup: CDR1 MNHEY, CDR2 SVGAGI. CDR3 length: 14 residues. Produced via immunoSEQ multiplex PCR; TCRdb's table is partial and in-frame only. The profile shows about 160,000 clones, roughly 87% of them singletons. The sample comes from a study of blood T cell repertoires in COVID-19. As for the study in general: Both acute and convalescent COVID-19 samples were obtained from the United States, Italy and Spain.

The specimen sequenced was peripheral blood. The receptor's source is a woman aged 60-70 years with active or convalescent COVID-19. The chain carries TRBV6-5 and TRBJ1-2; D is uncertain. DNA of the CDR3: TGTGCCAGCAGTTACTTCGGTAAGGCGGCTGGCTACACCTTC. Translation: CASSYFGKAAGYTF.